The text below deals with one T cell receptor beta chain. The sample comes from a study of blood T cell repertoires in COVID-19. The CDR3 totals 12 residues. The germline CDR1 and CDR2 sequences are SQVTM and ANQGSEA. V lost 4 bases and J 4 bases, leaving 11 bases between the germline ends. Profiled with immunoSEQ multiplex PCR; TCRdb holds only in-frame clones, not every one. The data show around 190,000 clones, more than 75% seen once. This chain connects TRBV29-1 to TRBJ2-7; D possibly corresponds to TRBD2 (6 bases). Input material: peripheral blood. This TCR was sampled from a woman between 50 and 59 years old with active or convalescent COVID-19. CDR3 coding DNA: TGCAGCGTTGCGCGGGGCGGATACGAGCAGTACTTC. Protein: CSVARGGYEQYF.